This TCR beta chain is drawn from a study of OX40 agonist ivuxolimab in advanced cancers. Overall study: Partial responses occurred in three patients (one hepatocellular carcinoma, two cutaneous melanoma).

The germline CDR1 and CDR2 sequences are SGHAT and FQNNGV. CDR3 length: 14 residues. V lost 7 bases, J lost 3 bases, and 2 bases stayed unmatched. Regarding the study as a whole: Clonal expansion from baseline to week 6 occurred in both CD4+ and CD8+ T cells.

About this clone: Its antigen is not identified.

Data came from immunoSEQ multiplex PCR; TCRdb stores just in-frame clones and leaves some out. The sample lists about 69,000 clones; approximately 86% were seen once. The TCR was taken from an adult with an advanced solid tumor such as melanoma, head and neck, liver or kidney cancer. The specimen comprised CD4+ or CD8+ T cells sorted from blood, sampled in a trial of the OX40 agonist ivuxolimab. V is TRBV11-2 and J is TRBJ2-1, with 11 nucleotides matching TRBD2. The CDR3 sequence: CASNLAGGYNEQFF. The CDR3, as DNA: TGTGCCAGCAACCTAGCGGGGGGCTACAATGAGCAGTTCTTC.